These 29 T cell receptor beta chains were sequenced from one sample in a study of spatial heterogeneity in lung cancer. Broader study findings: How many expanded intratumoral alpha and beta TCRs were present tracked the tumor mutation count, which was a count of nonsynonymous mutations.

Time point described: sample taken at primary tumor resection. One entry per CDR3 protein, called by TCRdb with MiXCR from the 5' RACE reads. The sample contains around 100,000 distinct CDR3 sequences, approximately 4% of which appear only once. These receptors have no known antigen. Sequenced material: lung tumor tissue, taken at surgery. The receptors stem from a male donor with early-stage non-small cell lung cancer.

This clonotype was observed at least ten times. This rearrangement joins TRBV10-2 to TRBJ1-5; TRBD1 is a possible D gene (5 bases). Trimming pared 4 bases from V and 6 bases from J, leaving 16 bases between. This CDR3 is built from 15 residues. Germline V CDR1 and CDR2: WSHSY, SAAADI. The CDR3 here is CASSGSRGTGQPQHF. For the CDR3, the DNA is TGCGCCAGCAGTGGAAGCCGAGGGACCGGTCAGCCCCAGCATTTT.

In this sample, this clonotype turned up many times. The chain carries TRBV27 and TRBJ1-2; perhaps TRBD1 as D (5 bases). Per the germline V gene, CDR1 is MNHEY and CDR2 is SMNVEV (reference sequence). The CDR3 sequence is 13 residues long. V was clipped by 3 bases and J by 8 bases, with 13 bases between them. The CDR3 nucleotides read TGTGCCAGCAGTTTCCGAGACGACAGAGGCTACACCTTC. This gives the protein CASSFRDDRGYTF.

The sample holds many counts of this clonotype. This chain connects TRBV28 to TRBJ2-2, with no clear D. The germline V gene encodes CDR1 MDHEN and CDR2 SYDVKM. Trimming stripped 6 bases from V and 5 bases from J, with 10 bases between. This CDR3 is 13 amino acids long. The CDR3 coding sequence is TGTGCCAGCAGACAACCCCTGACCGGGGAGCTGTTTTTT. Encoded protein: CASRQPLTGELFF.

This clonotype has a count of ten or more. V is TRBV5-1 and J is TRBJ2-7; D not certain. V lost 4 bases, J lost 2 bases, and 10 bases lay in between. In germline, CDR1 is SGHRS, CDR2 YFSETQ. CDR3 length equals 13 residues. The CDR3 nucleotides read TGCGCCAGCAGCCCAAGGCAGGCCTACGAGCAGTACTTC. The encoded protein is CASSPRQAYEQYF.

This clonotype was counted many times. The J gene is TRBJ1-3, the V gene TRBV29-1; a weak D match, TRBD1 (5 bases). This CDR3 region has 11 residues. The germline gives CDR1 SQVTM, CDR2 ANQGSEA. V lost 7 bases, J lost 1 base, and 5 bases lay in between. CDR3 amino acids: CSGGSGNTIYF. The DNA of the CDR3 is TGCAGCGGGGGGTCTGGAAACACCATATATTTT.

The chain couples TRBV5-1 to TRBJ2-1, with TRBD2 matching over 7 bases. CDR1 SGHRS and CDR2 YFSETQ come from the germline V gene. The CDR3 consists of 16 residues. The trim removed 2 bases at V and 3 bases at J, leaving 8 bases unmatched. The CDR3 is CASSFPSGNIYNEQFF. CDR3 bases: TGCGCCAGCAGCTTTCCCAGCGGGAATATCTACAATGAGCAGTTCTTC.

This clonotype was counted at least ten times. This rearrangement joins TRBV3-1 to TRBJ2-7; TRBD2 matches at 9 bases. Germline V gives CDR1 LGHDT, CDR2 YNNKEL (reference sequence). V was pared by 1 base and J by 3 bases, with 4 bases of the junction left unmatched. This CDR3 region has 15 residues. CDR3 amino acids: CASSQGREGSYEQYF. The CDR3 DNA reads TGTGCCAGCAGCCAAGGGCGGGAGGGAAGCTACGAGCAGTACTTC.

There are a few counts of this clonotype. The CDR3 spells CSARGRNTEAFF. Here the CDR3 DNA reads TGCAGTGCTAGAGGCCGGAACACTGAAGCTTTCTTT. The chain employs TRBV20-1 and TRBJ1-1; D remains ambiguous. Germline CDR1 is DFQATT and CDR2 is SNEGSKA (reference sequence). This CDR3 spans 12 amino acids. V lost 1 base and J 1 base, leaving 4 bases between the germline ends.

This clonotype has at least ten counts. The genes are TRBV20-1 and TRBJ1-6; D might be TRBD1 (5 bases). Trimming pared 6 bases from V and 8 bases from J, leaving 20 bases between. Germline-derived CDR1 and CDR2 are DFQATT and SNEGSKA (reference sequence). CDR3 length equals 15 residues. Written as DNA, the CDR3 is TGCAGTGCCCCTCCATCGAGGGGCCGGGATTCACCCCTCCACTTT. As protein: CSAPPSRGRDSPLHF.

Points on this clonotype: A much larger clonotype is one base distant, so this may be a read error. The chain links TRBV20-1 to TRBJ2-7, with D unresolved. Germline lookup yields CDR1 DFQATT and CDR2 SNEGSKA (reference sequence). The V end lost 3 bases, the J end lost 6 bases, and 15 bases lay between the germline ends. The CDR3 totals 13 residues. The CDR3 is CSASTSLEAEQYF. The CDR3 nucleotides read TGCAGTGCTAGTACCAGTTTAGAGGCCGAGCAGTACTTC.

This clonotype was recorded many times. In DNA form, the CDR3 reads TGTGCCAGCAGTTACGCGGGAGCCGGCACCGGGGAGCTGTTTTTT. Translation gives CASSYAGAGTGELFF. V usage is TRBV6-5 and J usage is TRBJ2-2, with 7 bases lining up with TRBD2. With V trimmed by 2 bases and J by 4 bases, 4 bases remained unmatched. CDR3 length: 15 amino acids. CDR1 MNHEY and CDR2 SVGAGI come from the germline V gene.

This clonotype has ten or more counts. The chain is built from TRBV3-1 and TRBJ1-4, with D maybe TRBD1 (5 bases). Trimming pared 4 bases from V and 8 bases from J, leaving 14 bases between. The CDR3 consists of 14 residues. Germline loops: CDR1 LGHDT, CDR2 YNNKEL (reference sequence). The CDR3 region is CASSLAGTREKLFF. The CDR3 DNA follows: TGTGCCAGCAGCCTAGCAGGGACTCGGGAAAAACTGTTTTTT. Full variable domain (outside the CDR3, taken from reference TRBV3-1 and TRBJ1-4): DTAVSQTPKYLVTQMGNDKSIKCEQNLGHDTMYWYKQDSKKFLKIMFSYNNKELIINETVPNRFSPKSPDKAHLNLHINSLELGDSAVYFCASSLAGTREKLFFGSGTQLSVL.

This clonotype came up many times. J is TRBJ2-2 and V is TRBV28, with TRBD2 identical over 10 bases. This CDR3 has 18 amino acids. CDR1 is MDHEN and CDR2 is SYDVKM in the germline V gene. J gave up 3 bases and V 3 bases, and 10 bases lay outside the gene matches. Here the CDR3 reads CASSFSPFSGRYTGELFF. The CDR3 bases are TGTGCCAGCAGTTTCTCCCCCTTTAGCGGGAGGTACACCGGGGAGCTGTTTTTT.

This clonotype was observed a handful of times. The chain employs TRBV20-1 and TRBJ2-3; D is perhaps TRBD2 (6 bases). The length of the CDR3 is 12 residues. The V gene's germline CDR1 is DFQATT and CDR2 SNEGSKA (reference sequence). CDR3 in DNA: TGCAGAGTTCGGGGGTACACAGATACGCAGTATTTT. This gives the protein CRVRGYTDTQYF.

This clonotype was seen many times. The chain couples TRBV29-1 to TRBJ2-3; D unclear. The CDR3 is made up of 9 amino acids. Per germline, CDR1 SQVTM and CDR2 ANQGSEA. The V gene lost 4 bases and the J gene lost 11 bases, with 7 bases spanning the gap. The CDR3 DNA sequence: TGCAGCGTTGGGGTAGAGCAGTATTTT. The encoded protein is CSVGVEQYF.

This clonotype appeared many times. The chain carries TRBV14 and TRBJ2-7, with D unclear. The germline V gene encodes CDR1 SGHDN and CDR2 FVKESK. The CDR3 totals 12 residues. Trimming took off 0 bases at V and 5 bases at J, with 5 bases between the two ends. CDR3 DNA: TGTGCCAGCAGCCAAGAGGGGAACGAGCAGTACTTC. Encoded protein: CASSQEGNEQYF.

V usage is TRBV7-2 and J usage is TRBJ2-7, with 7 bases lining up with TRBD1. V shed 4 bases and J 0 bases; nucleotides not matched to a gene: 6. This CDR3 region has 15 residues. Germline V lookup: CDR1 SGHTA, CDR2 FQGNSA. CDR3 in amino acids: CASSYKGDSSYEQYF. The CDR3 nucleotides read TGTGCCAGCAGCTATAAGGGGGACAGCTCCTACGAGCAGTACTTC. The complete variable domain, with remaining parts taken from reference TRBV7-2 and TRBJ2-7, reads GAGVSQSPSNKVTEKGKDVELRCDPISGHTALYWYRQSLGQGLEFLIYFQGNSAPDKSGLPSDRFSAERTGGSVSTLTIQRTQQEDSAVYLCASSYKGDSSYEQYFGPGTRLTVT.

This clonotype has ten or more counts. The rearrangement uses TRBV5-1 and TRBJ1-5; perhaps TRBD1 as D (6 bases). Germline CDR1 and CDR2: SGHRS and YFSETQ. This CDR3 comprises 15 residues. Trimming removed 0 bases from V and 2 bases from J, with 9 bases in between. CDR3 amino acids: CASSLEGVGNQPQHF. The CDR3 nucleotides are TGCGCCAGCAGCTTGGAGGGGGTTGGCAATCAGCCCCAGCATTTT.

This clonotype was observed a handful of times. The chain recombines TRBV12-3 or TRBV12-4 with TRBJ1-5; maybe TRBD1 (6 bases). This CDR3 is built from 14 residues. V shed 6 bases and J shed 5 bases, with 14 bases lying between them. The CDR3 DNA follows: TGTGCCAGCAGCTCCACAGGGCTCGATCAGCCCCAGCATTTT. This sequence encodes CASSSTGLDQPQHF.

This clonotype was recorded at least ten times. CDR3 bases: TGTGCCAGCAGCTCTATCCCGGCGGGAGGGGACAATGAGCAGTTCTTC. Protein product: CASSSIPAGGDNEQFF. The chain recombines TRBV11-2 with TRBJ2-1, with TRBD2 matching 9 bases. The CDR3 totals 16 residues. The V gene end was trimmed by 4 bases and the J gene end by 5 bases; junction bases not matched to a gene: 9. Germline lookup yields CDR1 SGHAT and CDR2 FQNNGV.

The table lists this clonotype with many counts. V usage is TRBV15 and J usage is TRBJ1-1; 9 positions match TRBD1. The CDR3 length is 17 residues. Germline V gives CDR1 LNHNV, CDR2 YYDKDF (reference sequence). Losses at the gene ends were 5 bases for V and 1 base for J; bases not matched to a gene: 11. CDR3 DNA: TGTGCCACCAGCCGAAGATTCACGGGACAGGGGAACACTGAAGCTTTCTTT. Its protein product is CATSRRFTGQGNTEAFF.

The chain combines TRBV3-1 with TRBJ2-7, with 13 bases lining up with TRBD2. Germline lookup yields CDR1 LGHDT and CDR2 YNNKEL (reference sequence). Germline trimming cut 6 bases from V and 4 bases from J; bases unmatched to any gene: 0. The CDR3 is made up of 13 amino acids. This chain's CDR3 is CASRTSGRYEQYF. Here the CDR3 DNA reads TGTGCCAGCAGGACTAGCGGGAGGTACGAGCAGTACTTC.

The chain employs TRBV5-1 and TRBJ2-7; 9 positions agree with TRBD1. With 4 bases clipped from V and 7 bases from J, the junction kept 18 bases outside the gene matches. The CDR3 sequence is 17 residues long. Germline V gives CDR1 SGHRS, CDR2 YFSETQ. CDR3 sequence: CASSPHPPQGAAREQYF. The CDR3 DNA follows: TGCGCCAGCAGCCCCCACCCTCCACAGGGGGCAGCGAGGGAGCAGTACTTC.

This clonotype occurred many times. In nucleotides, the CDR3 is TGCGCCAGCAGTGAGTCGACGGGGGGACAGCACACCGGGGAGCTGTTTTTT. Translating it yields CASSESTGGQHTGELFF. V usage is TRBV10-1 and J usage is TRBJ2-2, with D perhaps given as TRBD1 or TRBD2 (7 bases each). Germline V gene lookup returns CDR1 WNHNN and CDR2 SYGVQD (reference sequence). The CDR3 has 17 amino acids. The ends were cut back, 0 bases at V and 3 bases at J, with 14 bases in the middle.

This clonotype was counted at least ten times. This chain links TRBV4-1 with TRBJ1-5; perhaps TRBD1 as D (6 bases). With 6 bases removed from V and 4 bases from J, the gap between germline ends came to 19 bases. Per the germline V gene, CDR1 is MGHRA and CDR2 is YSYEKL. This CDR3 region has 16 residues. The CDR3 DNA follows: TGCGCCAGCAGGGACCCCACCAGGGGTAATAATCAGCCCCAGCATTTT. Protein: CASRDPTRGNNQPQHF.

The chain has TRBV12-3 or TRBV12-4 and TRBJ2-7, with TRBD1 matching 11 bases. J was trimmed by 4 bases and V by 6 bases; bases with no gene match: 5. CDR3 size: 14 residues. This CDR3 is CASRRTGGFYEQYF. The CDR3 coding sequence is TGTGCCAGCAGACGGACAGGGGGCTTTTACGAGCAGTACTTC.

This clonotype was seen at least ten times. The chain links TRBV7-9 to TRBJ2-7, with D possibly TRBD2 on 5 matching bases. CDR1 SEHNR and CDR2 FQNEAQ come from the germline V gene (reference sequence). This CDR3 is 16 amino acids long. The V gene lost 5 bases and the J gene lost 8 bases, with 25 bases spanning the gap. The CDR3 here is CASSPGVGPGFLKQYF. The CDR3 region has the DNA TGTGCCAGCAGCCCCGGGGTTGGACCCGGGTTTCTTAAGCAGTACTTC.

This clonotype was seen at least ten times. The CDR3 DNA follows: TGTGCCAGCAGTGAGGGGGGAGGGGACTATGGCTACACCTTC. Residues: CASSEGGGDYGYTF. J is TRBJ1-2 and V is TRBV28, with a tentative D call TRBD1 (6 bases). CDR3 length: 14 amino acids. CDR1 is MDHEN, CDR2 SYDVKM, per germline. V was clipped by 5 bases and J by 3 bases, with 13 bases between them.

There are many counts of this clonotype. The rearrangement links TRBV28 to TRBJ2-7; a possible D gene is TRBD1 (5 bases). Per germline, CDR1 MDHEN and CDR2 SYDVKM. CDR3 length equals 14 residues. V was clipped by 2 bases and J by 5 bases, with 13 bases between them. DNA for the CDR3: TGTGCCAGCAGTTTAACCCGCAGGGTCCACGAGCAGTACTTC. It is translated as CASSLTRRVHEQYF.